This TCR beta chain is drawn from a study of beta chain features in type 1 diabetes. Regarding the study as a whole: Still unanswered here is whether HLA type influences TCRB rearrangement.

Reverse transcription of all isolated RNA meant that expressed TCRB transcripts were sequenced. Method: immunoSEQ multiplex PCR; TCRdb's copy keeps in-frame clones and lacks some. Of around 500,000 clones listed, more than 9.5% are singletons. Details on this clone: Its antigen remains unknown.

The CDR3 has 14 residues. Trimming left V 3 bases short and J 6 bases short, with 9 bases between. Per germline, CDR1 MDHEN and CDR2 SYDVKM. Sequencing was done on a sample of naive CD4+ T cells from blood. The V call is TRBV28, the J call TRBJ1-6; no firm D call. The TCR was taken from a woman aged 18-29 years in good health. The CDR3 spells CASSFPTINSPLHF. The CDR3 nucleotides read TGTGCCAGCAGTTTTCCTACCATTAATTCACCCCTCCACTTT.